This entry features one T cell receptor (beta chain) sequence. One entry per CDR3 protein, called by TCRdb with MiXCR from the PCR reads. The sample shows about 19,000 distinct CDR3 sequences, 40% of them seen only once. The entry originates in a study of tumor-infiltrating lymphocytes in oesophageal squamous cell carcinoma. The CDR3 consists of 14 residues. The germline gives CDR1 SGHVS, CDR2 FNYEAQ. V lost 3 bases and J lost 0, with 7 bases in between. The chain combines TRBV7-6 with TRBJ2-3, with D unresolved. The specimen sequenced was blood. The TCR was taken from a male donor with esophageal squamous cell carcinoma. The CDR3 region has the DNA TGTGCCAGCAGCTTTCCATCTAGCACAGATACGCAGTATTTT. Translated, it gives CASSFPSSTDTQYF.